The clone carrying this T cell receptor (beta chain) was detected a few times. The target antigen is unknown. Time point: late sampling 161 to 241 days after vaccination in a few convalescent patients. Treatment denoted: roughly nine-day PBMC culture with coronavirus spike peptide pools or control peptides (ViraFEST assay). Expanded clonotypes were found by TCR sequencing after peptide-pool stimulation (ViraFEST). By negative selection, CD4+ T cells were isolated once culture had run for about nine days. This entry comes from a study of vaccination and CD4 T cells after COVID-19. Study in general: The authors gave control cultures a CEFX pool, an HIV-1 Nef pool, or no peptide.

The CDR3 runs 12 residues. V was clipped by 10 bases and J by 0 bases; unmatched bases: 2. Germline CDR1 is LNHDA and CDR2 is SQIVND (reference sequence). The Oncomine TCR Beta short-read assay generated sequence data from the DNA of cultured CD4+ T cells. One entry per CDR3 protein results from TCRdb running MiXCR on the PCR reads. The sample consists of around 30,000 distinct CDR3 sequences, approximately 40% of them appearing once. Specimen: CD4+ T cells from blood, cultured in vitro, collected about 7 months after SARS-CoV-2 vaccination. The chain recombines TRBV19 with TRBJ1-1; 7 bases are a match to TRBD1. The receptor comes from a human donor who had recovered from COVID-19. CDR3 sequence reads: CATGQLNTEAFF. The CDR3 DNA follows: TGTGCCACGGGACAGTTGAACACTGAAGCTTTCTTT.